Reported below is one TCR beta chain. The source of the sample is a study of cytomegalovirus exposure and HLA in healthy donors. Across the whole study: Counted in an early data release were 65 million to 100 million unique TCRs from HLA-typed donors.

PCR primers comprised 60 Vbeta and 13 Jbeta primers. Only in-frame clones appear in the TCRdb table, and some are missing; sequencing was by immunoSEQ multiplex PCR. Of about 140,000 clones listed, over 60% are singletons. This cohort consisted of healthy bone marrow donors. Germline values: CDR1 SGHAT, CDR2 FQNNGV. With V trimmed by 0 bases and J by 4 bases, 11 bases remained unmatched. The CDR3 consists of 18 residues. This TCR was sampled from a man aged 35-49 years in good health and CMV-seronegative. Material: PBMCs. The chain is built from TRBV11-2 and TRBJ2-5, with 10 nucleotides matching TRBD2. The CDR3 DNA is TGTGCCAGCAGCTTAGATTTTCGGCTAGCGGGAGCCGGAGAGACCCAGTACTTC. Translation: CASSLDFRLAGAGETQYF.